Shown below are 28 T cell receptor beta chains from a single sample sequenced in a study of a mutant IDH1 vaccine in newly diagnosed glioma. Time point indicated: week 11, during vaccination. In every dose of vaccine, 300 ug of mutant IDH1 20-mer peptide was given alongside topical imiquimod. Their antigen targets remain unknown. The method was immunoSEQ multiplex PCR; TCRdb's version includes in-frame clones alone and lacks a portion of them. The profile shows fewer than 45,000 clones, roughly 84% of them singletons. This sample comprised PBMCs, obtained from a glioma patient whose treatment included an IDH1 peptide vaccine. These receptors were taken from a man between 35 and 55 years old with glioma.

The chain uses TRBV18 and TRBJ1-3, with D unresolved. The germline gives CDR1 KGHSH, CDR2 LQKENI. V was pared by 0 bases and J by 8 bases, with 11 bases between. The CDR3 runs 14 residues. This chain's CDR3 is CASSPPASRDTIYF. DNA of the CDR3: TGTGCCAGCTCACCACCGGCCAGCCGAGACACCATATATTTT.

The chain combines TRBV4-2 with TRBJ2-5; the match to TRBD1 covers 8 bases. Germline V CDR1 and CDR2: LGHNA, YNFKEQ. CDR3 length equals 15 residues. The V gene end was trimmed by 6 bases and the J gene end by 4 bases; junction bases not matched to a gene: 10. The DNA of the CDR3 is TGTGCCAGCAGTCAAACAACAACAGGGGGAGAGACCCAGTACTTC. As protein: CASSQTTTGGETQYF.

This clone was observed a few times. V is TRBV4-1 and J is TRBJ1-1; D gene uncertain. With 0 bases removed from V and 4 bases from J, the gap between germline ends came to 12 bases. Germline V CDR1 and CDR2: MGHRA, YSYEKL. The CDR3 covers 15 residues. The CDR3 nucleotides are TGCGCCAGCAGCCAAGATCCTGACGGGCTCACTGAAGCTTTCTTT. Its translation is CASSQDPDGLTEAFF.

V and J are TRBV6-1 and TRBJ1-4; D gene ambiguous. The V gene lost 2 bases and the J gene lost 0 bases, with 10 bases spanning the gap. Germline lookup yields CDR1 MNHNS and CDR2 SASEGT. CDR3 length: 16 amino acids. The CDR3 coding sequence is TGTGCCAGCAGTGAACCAGTAGTTGCAACTAATGAAAAACTGTTTTTT. It yields the protein CASSEPVVATNEKLFF.

CDR3 sequence reads: CASSVEAGAPFGAFF. Here the CDR3 DNA reads TGTGCCAGCAGCGTAGAAGCAGGGGCTCCGTTCGGGGCTTTCTTT. This sequence joins TRBV9 and TRBJ1-1; tentatively, D is TRBD1 (6 bases). Germline-derived CDR1 and CDR2 are SGDLS and YYNGEE. V lost 0 bases to trimming and J lost 11 bases, with 20 bases between them. The length of the CDR3 is 15 residues.

V gene TRBV6-5 combines with J gene TRBJ2-3; D unresolved. Germline V lookup: CDR1 MNHEY, CDR2 SVGAGI. V was cut by 10 bases and J by 2 bases, with 16 bases left in between. The CDR3 covers 14 residues. CDR3 residues: CATRQLDVTDTQYF. CDR3 coding DNA: TGTGCCACCAGGCAGCTCGATGTCACAGATACGCAGTATTTT.

The gene calls are TRBV2 and TRBJ2-5; no firm D call. Trimming removed 8 bases from V and 7 bases from J, with 17 bases in between. CDR1 SNHLY and CDR2 FYNNEI come from the germline V gene. The CDR3 is 13 amino acids. The CDR3 is CASRSDLGSTQYF. The CDR3 bases are TGTGCCAGCCGCTCCGACCTGGGATCGACCCAGTACTTC.

V usage is TRBV5-6 and J usage is TRBJ1-1; 7 bases match TRBD1. Germline CDR1 is SGHDT and CDR2 is YYEEEE. The CDR3 contains 15 residues. V lost 4 bases and J lost 1; bases outside the gene matches: 7. CDR3 loop: CASSGDSLRNTEAFF. CDR3 nucleotide sequence: TGTGCCAGCAGCGGGGACAGTCTAAGGAACACTGAAGCTTTCTTT.

The CDR3 bases are TGCGCCAGCAGCGAACGGAAAGACTATGGCTACACCTTC. It translates to CASSERKDYGYTF. V and J are TRBV5-1 and TRBJ1-2; no reliable D call. The length of the CDR3 is 13 residues. Germline-derived CDR1 and CDR2 are SGHRS and YFSETQ. The V end lost 4 bases, the J end lost 3 bases, and 10 bases lay between the germline ends.

In its sample, this clone was seen a few times. This sequence joins TRBV6-5 and TRBJ2-7; D not certain. The CDR3 is 13 amino acids. With 8 bases removed from V and 2 bases from J, the gap between germline ends came to 13 bases. Germline loops: CDR1 MNHEY, CDR2 SVGAGI. The CDR3 spells CASGLSGPYEQYF. The DNA for the CDR3 is TGTGCCAGCGGCCTATCGGGTCCCTACGAGCAGTACTTC.

This chain links TRBV5-1 with TRBJ2-2; 9 bases fit TRBD1. CDR3 length: 14 amino acids. The germline V gene has CDR1 SGHRS and CDR2 YFSETQ. Trimming cost V 4 bases and J 7 bases; bases outside gene matches: 5. The CDR3 loop is CASSDGQGIGELFF. CDR3 nucleotide sequence: TGCGCCAGCAGCGACGGACAGGGGATCGGGGAGCTGTTTTTT.

A single count supports this clone. This rearrangement joins TRBV13 to TRBJ2-7; 8 bases are shared with TRBD2. CDR3 length: 14 residues. The junction had 5 bases not matched to a gene; V was cut back by 3 bases and J by 4 bases. The V gene's germline CDR1 is PRHDT and CDR2 FYEKMQ (reference sequence). The CDR3 nucleotides are TGTGCCAGCAGCTTGTCGAGCGGGAGTTACGAGCAGTACTTC. It is translated as CASSLSSGSYEQYF.

J is TRBJ1-2 and V is TRBV7-9, with 7 bases identical to TRBD1. The CDR3 spans 13 residues. The V and J ends lost 2 bases and 6 bases, in that order; junction bases with no gene match: 3. The germline CDR1 and CDR2 sequences are SEHNR and FQNEAQ (reference sequence). This CDR3 reads CASSLPGQNGYTF. The CDR3 coding sequence is TGTGCCAGCAGCTTACCGGGACAGAATGGCTACACCTTC.

CDR3 coding DNA: TGTGCCAGCAGTTTTACGGGCTTTAAAGAGACCCAGTACTTC. It codes for CASSFTGFKETQYF. The chain has TRBV9 and TRBJ2-5; D is undetermined. The CDR3 has 14 amino acids. V gave up 5 bases and J gave up 3 bases, with 14 bases separating them. The germline gives CDR1 SGDLS, CDR2 YYNGEE. Based on the CDR3 plus reference TRBV9 and TRBJ2-5, the full variable domain is DSGVTQTPKHLITATGQRVTLRCSPRSGDLSVYWYQQSLDQGLQFLIQYYNGEERAKGNILERFSAQQFPDLHSELNLSSLELGDSALYFCASSFTGFKETQYFGPGTRLLVL.

The rearrangement joins TRBV5-1 to TRBJ1-5; no clear D. The germline V gene has CDR1 SGHRS and CDR2 YFSETQ. This CDR3 contains 16 residues. V dropped 0 bases and J dropped 0 bases, with 10 bases sitting between them. The CDR3 reads CASSLGPNYSNQPQHF. For the CDR3, the DNA is TGCGCCAGCAGCTTGGGACCTAATTATAGCAATCAGCCCCAGCATTTT.

This chain uses TRBV18 with TRBJ2-2; D may be TRBD1 (6 bases). Trimming shortened V by 2 bases and J by 0 bases, and 19 bases separated the two germline ends. Germline loops: CDR1 KGHSH, CDR2 LQKENI. The CDR3 spans 19 residues. The CDR3 reads CASSPRMGAGEANTGELFF. Here the CDR3 DNA reads TGTGCCAGCTCACCAAGGATGGGGGCAGGGGAAGCGAACACCGGGGAGCTGTTTTTT.

In DNA, the CDR3 is TGTGCCAGCATCGGGGCTTTCTTT. Translation gives CASIGAFF. V gene TRBV4-2 combines with J gene TRBJ1-1; no clear D. Trimming pared 7 bases from V and 11 bases from J, leaving 5 bases between. The germline V gene has CDR1 LGHNA and CDR2 YNFKEQ. The CDR3 is 8 residues long.

The chain is built from TRBV11-2 and TRBJ1-5, with 7 bases aligning to TRBD1. CDR1 and CDR2 (germline): SGHAT, FQNNGV. The CDR3 spans 15 residues. V shed 1 base and J 1 base; nucleotides not matched to a gene: 1. CDR3 protein: CASSLAGGSNQPQHF. CDR3 in DNA: TGTGCCAGCAGCTTAGCAGGGGGGAGCAATCAGCCCCAGCATTTT.

This rearrangement joins TRBV7-2 to TRBJ2-7; the D gene is possibly TRBD2 (6 bases). Germline V gene lookup returns CDR1 SGHTA and CDR2 FQGNSA. This CDR3 has 14 residues. The germline V and J ends were trimmed by 6 bases and 6 bases, with 18 bases remaining between them. The CDR3 DNA sequence: TGTGCCAGCAGTATCGGGACTCCGGGGCTCGAGCAGTACTTC. Translating it yields CASSIGTPGLEQYF. The whole variable domain, filled in from reference TRBV7-2 and TRBJ2-7, reads GAGVSQSPSNKVTEKGKDVELRCDPISGHTALYWYRQSLGQGLEFLIYFQGNSAPDKSGLPSDRFSAERTGGSVSTLTIQRTQQEDSAVYLCASSIGTPGLEQYFGPGTRLTVT.

The chain is built from TRBV5-8 and TRBJ1-1; the match to TRBD1 covers 11 bases. Germline loops: CDR1 SGHTS, CDR2 YDEGEE. V trimming: 0 bases; J trimming: 1 base; junction bases outside the gene matches: 5. The CDR3 sequence is 17 residues long. CDR3 region: CASSLAGGQGANTEAFF. DNA of the CDR3: TGTGCCAGCAGCTTGGCCGGAGGACAGGGGGCGAACACTGAAGCTTTCTTT. The variable domain in full, with the rest retrieved from reference TRBV5-8 and TRBJ1-1, is EAGVTQSPTHLIKTRGQQATLRCSPISGHTSVYWYQQALGLGLQFLLWYDEGEERNRGNFPPRFSGRQFPNYSSELNVNALELEDSALYLCASSLAGGQGANTEAFFGQGTRLTVV.

The CDR3 DNA is TGCGCCAGCAGCGACGGAGGACAGACCCGAGAGACCCAGTACTTC. Its protein is CASSDGGQTRETQYF. The chain couples TRBV5-1 to TRBJ2-5; D might be TRBD1 (6 bases). The CDR3 contains 15 residues. The ends were cut back, 4 bases at V and 4 bases at J, with 17 bases in the middle. The germline CDR1 and CDR2 sequences are SGHRS and YFSETQ.

The chain has TRBV2 and TRBJ2-6; D remains unclear. The germline CDR1 and CDR2 sequences are SNHLY and FYNNEI. CDR3 length: 18 residues. V was cut by 5 bases and J by 5 bases, with 22 bases left in between. The CDR3 nucleotides are TGTGCCAGCAGTAGTGAAAGACCGATACAAAGTCGGGCCAACGTCCTGACTTTC. Its translation: CASSSERPIQSRANVLTF.

The chain links TRBV5-1 to TRBJ1-1; no firm D call. Germline CDR1 and CDR2: SGHRS and YFSETQ. This CDR3 contains 13 residues. Trimming took off 3 bases at V and 0 bases at J, with 6 bases between the two ends. The CDR3 DNA reads TGCGCCAGCAGCTCTCGGATGAACACTGAAGCTTTCTTT. This sequence encodes CASSSRMNTEAFF.

CDR3 DNA sequence: TGTGCCAGCAGCTTGCGGTGGGGGGCAGCTTTCTTT. Encoded protein: CASSLRWGAAFF. The chain has TRBV5-6 and TRBJ1-1; D is possibly TRBD1 (6 bases). Trimming stripped 1 base from V and 10 bases from J, with 11 bases between. The germline V gene encodes CDR1 SGHDT and CDR2 YYEEEE. The CDR3 is 12 amino acids. The whole variable domain, filled in from reference TRBV5-6 and TRBJ1-1, reads DAGVTQSPTHLIKTRGQQVTLRCSPKSGHDTVSWYQQALGQGPQFIFQYYEEEERQRGNFPDRFSGHQFPNYSSELNVNALLLGDSALYLCASSLRWGAAFFGQGTRLTVV.

The J gene is TRBJ2-7, the V gene TRBV6-1; D assignment may be TRBD1 or TRBD2 (5 bases each). Germline V CDR1 and CDR2: MNHNS, SASEGT. The length of the CDR3 is 17 residues. V lost 2 bases and J 5 bases, leaving 22 bases between the germline ends. The CDR3 DNA is TGTGCCAGCAGTGAATCTATCGGGGCCAGCCCCAGGCACGAGCAGTACTTC. Its translation: CASSESIGASPRHEQYF.

The V gene is TRBV5-1, the J gene TRBJ1-1, with unresolved D. V lost 0 bases, J lost 6 bases, and 18 bases lay in between. Germline-derived CDR1 and CDR2 are SGHRS and YFSETQ. The CDR3 length is 16 residues. CDR3 in DNA: TGCGCCAGCAGCTTGGGGAGTGGCTTAGGGAGCTCTGAAGCTTTCTTT. This translates into CASSLGSGLGSSEAFF.

V usage is TRBV18 and J usage is TRBJ1-1; D call uncertain. V was trimmed by 6 bases and J by 4 bases, leaving 15 bases between them. The CDR3 runs 14 residues. In germline, CDR1 is KGHSH, CDR2 LQKENI. CDR3 bases: TGTGCCAGCTCCAGAGAGGGAGTTAGCACTGAAGCTTTCTTT. Its translation is CASSREGVSTEAFF.

The V and J genes are TRBV5-5 and TRBJ1-2; D is ambiguous. CDR1 is SGHKS, CDR2 YYEKEE, per germline (reference sequence). The CDR3 runs 14 residues. V was cut by 2 bases and J by 3 bases, with 11 bases left in between. The CDR3 DNA reads as TGTGCCAGCAGCTTTCCTACAACGGACTATGGCTACACCTTC. Protein sequence: CASSFPTTDYGYTF.